The 8 T cell receptor beta chains in this list originate from one sample, sequenced in a study of PD-L1 blockade in urothelial cancer. Only in-frame clones appear in the TCRdb table, and some are missing; sequencing was by immunoSEQ multiplex PCR. The data show about 47,000 clones, approximately 80% seen once. Time point described: pretreatment peripheral blood. The source was PBMCs, collected around atezolizumab (anti-PD-L1) treatment. These receptors all stem from a man aged 55 to 70 with urothelial cancer.

The rearrangement links TRBV19 to TRBJ2-1; D perhaps matches TRBD1 (5 bases). The CDR3 length is 15 residues. With 7 bases removed from V and 3 bases from J, the gap between germline ends came to 16 bases. Looked up from germline, CDR1 is LNHDA and CDR2 is SQIVND (reference sequence). The CDR3 loop reads CASTNSLDSYNEQFF. The CDR3 DNA reads as TGTGCCAGTACCAATTCCCTCGACAGCTACAATGAGCAGTTCTTC. The variable domain in full, with the rest retrieved from reference TRBV19 and TRBJ2-1, is DGGITQSPKYLFRKEGQNVTLSCEQNLNHDAMYWYRQDPGQGLRLIYYSQIVNDFQKGDIAEGYSVSREKKESFPLTVTSAQKNPTAFYLCASTNSLDSYNEQFFGPGTRLTVL.

The chain has TRBV5-6 and TRBJ2-3; D might be TRBD2 (6 bases). Trimming took off 0 bases at V and 1 base at J, with 6 bases between the two ends. Germline CDR1 is SGHDT and CDR2 is YYEEEE. CDR3 length: 14 residues. CDR3 in amino acids: CASSLASGTDTQYF. The CDR3 DNA sequence: TGTGCCAGCAGCTTGGCTAGCGGCACAGATACGCAGTATTTT.

This clone was observed a single time. The chain carries TRBV2 and TRBJ1-5, with 7 bases aligning to TRBD1. The CDR3 has 14 residues. The V and J ends lost 7 bases and 4 bases, in that order; junction bases with no gene match: 7. The germline CDR1 and CDR2 sequences are SNHLY and FYNNEI. The CDR3 DNA reads TGTGCCAGCAACCCGGGACAGAGGAATCAGCCCCAGCATTTT. This sequence encodes CASNPGQRNQPQHF.

This chain links TRBV5-1 with TRBJ2-7; 8 bases map to TRBD2. After removal of 2 bases from V and 0 bases from J, the junction contained 1 base not matched to a gene. The CDR3 is made up of 14 amino acids. CDR1 and CDR2 from the germline V gene are SGHRS and YFSETQ. Here the CDR3 reads CASSLRGGSYEQYF. The CDR3 DNA follows: TGCGCCAGCAGCTTACGGGGGGGCTCCTACGAGCAGTACTTC.

The table lists this clone with a count of one. This rearrangement joins TRBV12-5 to TRBJ2-7; 13 nucleotides match TRBD2. The CDR3 totals 13 residues. J was trimmed by 5 bases and V by 6 bases; bases with no gene match: 1. Germline V lookup: CDR1 LGHNT, CDR2 FRNRAP. CDR3 sequence: CASGLAGGDEQYF. The CDR3 nucleotides are TGTGCTAGTGGACTAGCGGGAGGGGACGAGCAGTACTTC.

The table lists this clone with a count of one. The V and J genes are TRBV19 and TRBJ2-2, with 12 nucleotides matching TRBD2. The J segment lost 4 bases and the V segment lost 1 base, leaving 4 bases of the junction unmatched. In germline, CDR1 is LNHDA, CDR2 SQIVND (reference sequence). The CDR3 runs to 17 residues. The CDR3 bases are TGTGCCAGTAGTATAGTCCCTAGCGGGAGGGGCACCGGGGAGCTGTTTTTT. This codes for CASSIVPSGRGTGELFF.

CDR3 sequence reads: CASTLDRDEQYF. The CDR3 DNA reads as TGCGCCAGCACCCTGGACAGGGACGAGCAGTACTTC. The rearrangement links TRBV5-1 to TRBJ2-7; 8 nucleotides line up with TRBD1. Germline V CDR1 and CDR2: SGHRS, YFSETQ. This CDR3 contains 12 residues. J was trimmed by 5 bases and V by 6 bases; bases with no gene match: 4.

The chain joins TRBV7-2 to TRBJ2-5; perhaps TRBD2 as D (7 bases). The ends were cut back, 1 base at V and 4 bases at J, with 13 bases in the middle. Per the germline V gene, CDR1 is SGHTA and CDR2 is FQGNSA. This CDR3 has 15 amino acids. The chain's CDR3 is CASSLVNRGGETQYF. DNA of the CDR3: TGTGCCAGCAGCTTAGTTAATAGGGGGGGAGAGACCCAGTACTTC.